Shown below are 26 T cell receptor beta chains from a single sample sequenced in a study of blood T cell repertoires in COVID-19. Measured with immunoSEQ multiplex PCR; TCRdb has only the in-frame clones, and not every one. The table includes 370,000 or so clones, about 90% detected once. Sequenced sample: PBMCs or T cells enriched from blood (not recorded which). The receptors were gathered from a man younger than 40 who had recovered from COVID-19.

The chain joins TRBV29-1 to TRBJ1-3; no clear D. Germline CDR1 reads SQVTM; CDR2 reads ANQGSEA. Trimming took 1 base from V and 0 from J, leaving 4 bases between them. CDR3 length: 13 amino acids. DNA of the CDR3: TGCAGCGTTGAAGTCGTCTCTGGAAACACCATATATTTT. Its translation: CSVEVVSGNTIYF.

This chain uses TRBV5-1 with TRBJ1-4; D remains ambiguous. V was shortened by 7 bases and J by 1 base, with 8 bases between the two germline ends. Germline CDR1 and CDR2: SGHRS and YFSETQ. The CDR3 is 13 residues long. The CDR3 reads CASQDVTNEKLFF. The CDR3 coding sequence is TGCGCCAGCCAGGATGTAACTAATGAAAAACTGTTTTTT.

This sequence joins TRBV5-1 and TRBJ1-2, with D hard to call. The CDR3 is made up of 16 amino acids. CDR1 is SGHRS and CDR2 is YFSETQ in the germline V gene. V dropped 4 bases and J dropped 0 bases, with 16 bases sitting between them. CDR3 sequence reads: CASSPGSGRTNYGYTF. Written as DNA, the CDR3 is TGCGCCAGCAGCCCGGGGTCGGGGAGGACTAACTATGGCTACACCTTC.

The chain couples TRBV4-1 to TRBJ2-7; the D is unclear. Germline lookup yields CDR1 MGHRA and CDR2 YSYEKL. Trimming left V 3 bases short and J 0 bases short, with 9 bases between. This CDR3 comprises 14 residues. The CDR3 is CASSHGLSSYEQYF. Here the CDR3 DNA reads TGCGCCAGCAGCCATGGTCTAAGCTCCTACGAGCAGTACTTC.

The chain is built from TRBV14 and TRBJ1-5, with no clear D. Germline V gene data show CDR1 as SGHDN and CDR2 as FVKESK. The CDR3 consists of 14 residues. V shed 3 bases and J shed 3 bases, with 9 bases lying between them. CDR3 sequence reads: CASSQRGNNQPQHF. The CDR3 DNA reads as TGTGCCAGCAGCCAGAGAGGGAACAATCAGCCCCAGCATTTT.

The rearrangement joins TRBV5-1 to TRBJ2-3; 11 bases are shared with TRBD1. Germline CDR1 reads SGHRS; CDR2 reads YFSETQ. J was trimmed by 4 bases and V by 7 bases; bases with no gene match: 8. This CDR3 is 15 amino acids long. CDR3 protein: CASGTGTGGSDTQYF. CDR3 nucleotides: TGCGCCAGCGGAACCGGGACAGGGGGATCAGATACGCAGTATTTT.

CDR3 nucleotides: TGCAGCGTTGAAACTACCCAGAGCACAGATACGCAGTATTTT. It encodes CSVETTQSTDTQYF. This chain uses TRBV29-1 with TRBJ2-3; D is undetermined. The V and J ends lost 2 bases and 0 bases respectively, with 9 bases between them. CDR1 SQVTM and CDR2 ANQGSEA come from the germline V gene. The CDR3 sequence is 14 residues long.

Notes on this clone: The sample has other DNA sequences that encode this CDR3 too. The rearrangement links TRBV4-1 to TRBJ1-2; possibly TRBD1 for D (6 bases). V was pared by 0 bases and J by 2 bases, with 10 bases between. The CDR3 contains 15 residues. Germline V gene data show CDR1 as MGHRA and CDR2 as YSYEKL. The CDR3 DNA follows: TGCGCCAGCAGCCAAGAGCGGACAGCCAACTATGGCTACACCTTC. As protein: CASSQERTANYGYTF.

V is TRBV9 and J is TRBJ2-1; 10 positions agree with TRBD1. The CDR3 is 14 residues long. The ends lost 3 bases at V and 8 bases at J; junction bases unmatched: 5. CDR1 and CDR2 from the germline V gene are SGDLS and YYNGEE. In DNA, the CDR3 is TGTGCCAGCAGCGCCGGACAGGGGGGCTATGAGCAGTTCTTC. Protein product: CASSAGQGGYEQFF.

This clone was seen a handful of times. The rearrangement links TRBV14 to TRBJ1-2; no clear D gene. V was trimmed by 4 bases and J by 7 bases, leaving 13 bases between them. CDR3 length: 13 amino acids. Germline CDR1 and CDR2: SGHDN and FVKESK. The DNA of the CDR3 is TGTGCCAGCAGCCTAAACGTACGAGGTGGCTACACCTTC. Translation gives CASSLNVRGGYTF.

The sample holds one count of this clone. The chain employs TRBV25-1 and TRBJ1-1; 7 bases line up with TRBD1. The germline CDR1 and CDR2 sequences are MGHDK and SYGVNS. V lost 3 bases to trimming and J lost 11 bases; unmatched junction nucleotides: 6. The CDR3 spans 12 residues. In DNA form, the CDR3 reads TGTGCCAGCAGTGACGGGACAGTCGGGGCTTTCTTT. It translates to CASSDGTVGAFF.

This chain connects TRBV7-9 to TRBJ2-2, with 9 bases that match TRBD1. The junction had 3 bases not matched to a gene; V was cut back by 3 bases and J by 1 base. The CDR3 spans 16 residues. The germline gives CDR1 SEHNR, CDR2 FQNEAQ (reference sequence). The CDR3 sequence: CASSFLDRGNTGELFF. CDR3 coding DNA: TGTGCCAGCAGCTTCCTGGACAGGGGGAACACCGGGGAGCTGTTTTTT.

The rearrangement joins TRBV11-2 to TRBJ2-2; TRBD1 matches at 10 bases. Germline V gene data show CDR1 as SGHAT and CDR2 as FQNNGV. Trimming at V came to 7 bases and at J to 2 bases, leaving 7 bases not matched to a gene. This CDR3 region has 16 residues. The CDR3 DNA reads TGTGCCAGCACCTCTGGGACAGGGGTTAACACCGGGGAGCTGTTTTTT. This sequence encodes CASTSGTGVNTGELFF.

The chain is built from TRBV6-1 and TRBJ1-2; 7 nucleotides line up with TRBD1. The CDR3 is made up of 15 amino acids. Trimming at V came to 2 bases and at J to 1 base, leaving 4 bases not matched to a gene. Germline-derived CDR1 and CDR2 are MNHNS and SASEGT. This chain's CDR3 is CASSEQGVYNYGYTF. The DNA of the CDR3 is TGTGCCAGCAGTGAACAGGGGGTTTATAACTATGGCTACACCTTC.

CDR3 region: CASSVGLSPDTQYF. In nucleotides, the CDR3 is TGTGCCAGCAGCGTAGGACTAAGCCCAGATACGCAGTATTTT. V is TRBV9 and J is TRBJ2-3; D is possibly TRBD2 (5 bases). The CDR3 is made up of 14 amino acids. The V gene lost 0 bases and the J gene lost 4 bases, with 9 bases spanning the gap. Per germline, CDR1 SGDLS and CDR2 YYNGEE.

This chain joins TRBV14 and TRBJ1-2; D possibly corresponds to TRBD1 (5 bases). CDR3 length equals 14 residues. Trimming pared 8 bases from V and 4 bases from J, leaving 17 bases between. Germline V CDR1 and CDR2: SGHDN, FVKESK. This CDR3 is CASSARALRYGYTF. CDR3 nucleotide sequence: TGTGCCAGCTCAGCCAGGGCCCTCCGCTATGGCTACACCTTC.

This chain uses TRBV5-1 with TRBJ1-1; D is possibly TRBD1 (6 bases). V dropped 7 bases and J dropped 5 bases, with 9 bases sitting between them. The CDR3 consists of 11 residues. Germline CDR1 SGHRS, CDR2 YFSETQ. CDR3 loop: CASEGETEAFF. In nucleotides, the CDR3 is TGCGCCAGCGAGGGGGAAACTGAAGCTTTCTTT.

CDR3 nucleotides: TGTGCCAGCAGCTTTGGAGCCTATCGGACAACCCAAGAGACCCAGTACTTC. It codes for CASSFGAYRTTQETQYF. The chain carries TRBV7-2 and TRBJ2-5, with D perhaps TRBD1 (5 bases). Between the trimmed V and J ends, which lost 3 bases and 1 base, there was a span of 18 bases. This CDR3 has 17 residues. CDR1 and CDR2 (germline): SGHTA, FQGNSA. Using reference TRBV7-2 and TRBJ2-5 for the parts outside the CDR3, the full variable domain is GAGVSQSPSNKVTEKGKDVELRCDPISGHTALYWYRQSLGQGLEFLIYFQGNSAPDKSGLPSDRFSAERTGGSVSTLTIQRTQQEDSAVYLCASSFGAYRTTQETQYFGPGTRLLVL.

The genes are TRBV27 and TRBJ1-2; D gene ambiguous. V was clipped by 6 bases and J by 5 bases, with 13 bases between them. The CDR3 consists of 13 residues. Germline values: CDR1 MNHEY, CDR2 SMNVEV (reference sequence). The CDR3 spells CASRRDREYGYTF. CDR3 nucleotides: TGTGCCAGCAGACGTGATAGGGAGTATGGCTACACCTTC.

The chain is built from TRBV5-1 and TRBJ1-4; 7 nucleotides line up with TRBD1. The junction had 6 bases not matched to a gene; V was cut back by 5 bases and J by 5 bases. The CDR3 contains 14 residues. Looked up from germline, CDR1 is SGHRS and CDR2 is YFSETQ. The CDR3 nucleotides read TGCGCCAGCAGTGACTGGGACAGAAATGAAAAACTGTTTTTT. Translation: CASSDWDRNEKLFF.

This sequence joins TRBV4-1 and TRBJ2-7; D uncertain. This CDR3 region has 16 residues. Trimming stripped 1 base from V and 0 bases from J, with 13 bases between. Germline CDR1 is MGHRA and CDR2 is YSYEKL. The CDR3 bases are TGCGCCAGCAGCCAAGCATTCCTGCCGAGCTCCTACGAGCAGTACTTC. Its protein product is CASSQAFLPSSYEQYF.

V is TRBV27 and J is TRBJ2-1; 9 positions match TRBD1. The CDR3 sequence is 15 residues long. J lost 5 bases, V lost 6 bases, and 8 bases had no gene match. The germline gives CDR1 MNHEY, CDR2 SMNVEV (reference sequence). The CDR3 spells CASSPGTGTNNEQFF. As DNA, the CDR3 is TGTGCCAGCAGCCCTGGGACAGGGACAAACAATGAGCAGTTCTTC.

The DNA of the CDR3 is TGCGCCAGCAGCCAAGAAGGCATCCGCGGGGACACTGAAGCTTTCTTT. Protein: CASSQEGIRGDTEAFF. The rearrangement links TRBV4-1 to TRBJ1-1; D uncertain. CDR1 MGHRA and CDR2 YSYEKL come from the germline V gene. There are 16 residues in the CDR3. Trimming stripped 0 bases from V and 3 bases from J, with 14 bases between.

The gene calls are TRBV6-5 and TRBJ1-6; tentatively, D is TRBD1 (6 bases). This CDR3 has 15 amino acids. V was pared by 2 bases and J by 7 bases, with 12 bases between. In germline, CDR1 is MNHEY, CDR2 SVGAGI. CDR3 coding DNA: TGTGCCAGCAGTTACACAGGGAGAGGCAATTCACCCCTCCACTTT. As protein: CASSYTGRGNSPLHF.

J is TRBJ1-1 and V is TRBV7-2, with no clear D. Germline V CDR1 and CDR2: SGHTA, FQGNSA. With 6 bases removed from V and 1 base from J, the gap between germline ends came to 15 bases. The CDR3 has 15 residues. For the CDR3, the DNA is TGTGCCAGCAGGTTGATAAACACGGGGAACACTGAAGCTTTCTTT. Its protein product is CASRLINTGNTEAFF.

The chain combines TRBV20-1 with TRBJ2-1; 7 nucleotides agree with TRBD1. Trimming cost V 3 bases and J 4 bases; bases outside gene matches: 3. Germline V gene sequence: CDR1 DFQATT, CDR2 SNEGSKA (reference sequence). The CDR3 is 13 residues long. CDR3 protein: CSASATGYNEQFF. The CDR3 DNA sequence: TGCAGTGCTAGTGCGACAGGGTACAATGAGCAGTTCTTC.